The 19 T cell receptor beta chains below come from one sample, sequenced in a study of T-cell memory formation after mild COVID-19. TCRdb re-called the 5' RACE reads with MiXCR, one entry per CDR3 protein. The sample lists roughly 370,000 distinct CDR3 sequences; approximately 15% were seen once. Sequencing was carried out using PBMCs or a T cell subset sorted from them (not recorded which). All receptors come from a man younger than 35 who had mild COVID-19 (a few samples of this study predate the infection). Cell type and time point are not known.

This clonotype showed up just a few times. The gene calls are TRBV7-2 and TRBJ2-1; a weak D match, TRBD2 (8 bases). The V end was cut by 5 bases, the J end by 15 bases, with 20 bases between. Germline V gives CDR1 SGHTA, CDR2 FQGNSA. This CDR3 spans 13 amino acids. The CDR3 sequence is CASSLREGAYPFF. In DNA, the CDR3 is TGTGCCAGCAGCCTCCGGGAGGGGGCGTATCCGTTCTTC.

The chain employs TRBV6-1 and TRBJ2-3; perhaps D is TRBD1 or TRBD2 (6 bases each). This CDR3 spans 14 amino acids. V gave up 4 bases and J gave up 7 bases, with 15 bases separating them. Germline-derived CDR1 and CDR2 are MNHNS and SASEGT. The CDR3 sequence: CASSAGGDINTQYF. The CDR3 bases are TGTGCCAGCAGTGCCGGGGGCGACATAAATACGCAGTATTTT.

This chain connects TRBV14 to TRBJ2-3, with a weak D call TRBD2 (6 bases). This CDR3 comprises 16 residues. Germline values: CDR1 SGHDN, CDR2 FVKESK. Trimming stripped 0 bases from V and 4 bases from J, with 14 bases between. For the CDR3, the DNA is TGTGCCAGCAGCCAAGAGGAGGGCGGGGTTCCAGATACGCAGTATTTT. Translated: CASSQEEGGVPDTQYF.

The chain couples TRBV4-1 to TRBJ1-1; TRBD1 matches at 11 bases. The CDR3 has 15 residues. Germline trimming cut 2 bases from V and 14 bases from J; bases unmatched to any gene: 13. The germline V gene encodes CDR1 MGHRA and CDR2 YSYEKL. The CDR3 region is CASSQMDRGQGKGFF. The CDR3 nucleotides are TGCGCCAGCAGCCAAATGGACAGGGGGCAAGGCAAGGGATTCTTT.

This clonotype was recorded a few times. This chain uses TRBV7-8 with TRBJ1-1; weak D call: TRBD1 (6 bases). The CDR3 has 14 amino acids. In germline, CDR1 is SGHVS, CDR2 FQNEAQ. V was shortened by 4 bases and J by 11 bases, with 20 bases between the two germline ends. The CDR3 loop is CASSSGKTGSKAFF. CDR3 bases: TGTGCCAGCAGCTCCGGTAAGACAGGCTCCAAGGCTTTCTTT.

J is TRBJ1-5 and V is TRBV6-5; TRBD1 matches at 7 bases. In germline, CDR1 is MNHEY, CDR2 SVGAGI. The CDR3 contains 14 residues. The junction had 9 bases not matched to a gene; V was cut back by 6 bases and J by 7 bases. This CDR3 reads CASRSQGGIQPQHF. CDR3 in DNA: TGTGCCAGCAGGAGCCAGGGGGGAATCCAGCCCCAGCATTTT.

This clonotype was found many times. This chain uses TRBV7-2 with TRBJ1-2, with 8 nucleotides matching TRBD1. Germline values: CDR1 SGHTA, CDR2 FQGNSA. The CDR3 length is 14 residues. Trimming took 5 bases from V and 4 from J; bases not matched to a gene: 6. The CDR3 region is CASSTQQGVYGYTF. The CDR3 DNA reads TGTGCCAGCAGCACGCAACAGGGGGTCTATGGCTACACCTTC.

This clonotype occurred many times. Here the CDR3 DNA reads TGCAGTGCTAGGGGGGGGCCCCAAGAGACCCAGTACTTC. Amino acid sequence: CSARGGPQETQYF. The genes are TRBV20-1 and TRBJ2-5, with D perhaps matching TRBD2 (7 bases). Germline lookup yields CDR1 DFQATT and CDR2 SNEGSKA (reference sequence). Trimming left V 3 bases short and J 1 base short, with 9 bases between. This CDR3 region has 13 residues.

The chain employs TRBV20-1 and TRBJ2-2, with D possibly TRBD1 on 6 matching bases. The CDR3 is 17 amino acids. V lost 0 bases and J lost 0, with 14 bases in between. Looked up from germline, CDR1 is DFQATT and CDR2 is SNEGSKA (reference sequence). CDR3 amino acids: CSAREGYGTPNTGELFF. CDR3 DNA: TGCAGTGCTAGAGAGGGGTATGGGACACCGAACACCGGGGAGCTGTTTTTT.

This clonotype was seen repeatedly, ten times or more. The V gene is TRBV6-5, the J gene TRBJ1-1; TRBD1 might be the D (5 bases). The CDR3 is made up of 16 amino acids. Between the trimmed V and J ends, which lost 3 bases and 1 base, there was a span of 15 bases. Per germline, CDR1 MNHEY and CDR2 SVGAGI. The CDR3 DNA sequence: TGTGCCAGCAGTTATTTGTTGGCAGGGACGAACACTGAAGCTTTCTTT. This encodes CASSYLLAGTNTEAFF.

CDR3 sequence reads: CASSFLNFGGMSETQYF. The CDR3, as DNA: TGTGCCAGCAGTTTTCTTAATTTTGGAGGAATGTCAGAGACCCAGTACTTC. This chain connects TRBV28 to TRBJ2-5; maybe TRBD2 (5 bases). Trimming removed 3 bases at V and 4 bases at J, with 21 bases between. The V gene's germline CDR1 is MDHEN and CDR2 SYDVKM. The CDR3 sequence is 17 residues long.

This clonotype was recorded a few times. The chain joins TRBV12-3 or TRBV12-4 to TRBJ1-4; D is unclear. This CDR3 is built from 15 residues. Trimming removed 5 bases from V and 3 bases from J, with 13 bases in between. The DNA of the CDR3 is TGTGCCAGCAGTCCTACTCGAGTGGCTAATGAAAAACTGTTTTTT. Protein sequence: CASSPTRVANEKLFF.

Many counts were recorded for this clonotype. The chain has TRBV5-6 and TRBJ2-2; 12 nucleotides match TRBD2. Trimming cost V 0 bases and J 5 bases; bases outside gene matches: 8. Germline assignment: CDR1 SGHDT and CDR2 YYEEEE. This CDR3 contains 18 residues. CDR3 loop: CASSLVTSGGRGTGELFF. The CDR3, as DNA: TGTGCCAGCAGCTTGGTGACTAGCGGGGGCCGGGGTACCGGGGAGCTGTTTTTT.

The chain joins TRBV13 to TRBJ1-5; the D gene is possibly TRBD1 (5 bases). The length of the CDR3 is 12 residues. V shed 5 bases and J shed 4 bases, with 6 bases lying between them. Germline values: CDR1 PRHDT, CDR2 FYEKMQ (reference sequence). The CDR3 loop is CASSNRNQPQHF. The CDR3 nucleotides read TGTGCCAGCAGCAACAGGAATCAGCCCCAGCATTTT.

In this sample, this clonotype turned up a few times. This chain connects TRBV7-8 to TRBJ2-1, with D maybe TRBD1 (7 bases). CDR3 size: 18 residues. Deletions cut 5 bases from V and 4 bases from J, with 24 bases between. Germline assignment: CDR1 SGHVS and CDR2 FQNEAQ. The CDR3 sequence: CASSRGWWGDSRYNEQFF. The CDR3 bases are TGTGCCAGCAGCCGAGGGTGGTGGGGGGACAGTAGATACAATGAGCAGTTCTTC.

V usage is TRBV7-2 and J usage is TRBJ2-1; 7 bases fit TRBD1. J lost 5 bases, V lost 7 bases, and 5 bases had no gene match. This CDR3 contains 13 residues. Germline CDR1 reads SGHTA; CDR2 reads FQGNSA. The CDR3 is CASTPDRNNEQFF. As DNA, the CDR3 is TGTGCCAGCACCCCGGACAGGAACAATGAGCAGTTCTTC.

This clonotype showed up many times. The chain uses TRBV28 and TRBJ2-3; 7 nucleotides align to TRBD2. Germline trimming cut 5 bases from V and 2 bases from J; bases unmatched to any gene: 4. The CDR3 loop spans 14 amino acids. Looked up from germline, CDR1 is MDHEN and CDR2 is SYDVKM. The CDR3 DNA sequence: TGTGCCAGCAGTGTTGGGGGGGTCACAGATACGCAGTATTTT. It is translated as CASSVGGVTDTQYF.

This clonotype has just a few counts. The chain couples TRBV29-1 to TRBJ2-1, with 7 bases identical to TRBD1. CDR3 size: 13 residues. After removal of 4 bases from V and 6 bases from J, the junction contained 6 bases not matched to a gene. CDR1 SQVTM and CDR2 ANQGSEA come from the germline V gene. CDR3: CSVGQGLGNEQFF. The CDR3 region has the DNA TGCAGCGTTGGACAGGGTTTGGGCAATGAGCAGTTCTTC.

In this sample, this clonotype turned up a few times. The chain combines TRBV4-3 with TRBJ1-5; 8 bases align to TRBD1. The CDR3 contains 15 residues. V lost 3 bases, J lost 2 bases, and 3 bases stayed unmatched. The germline V gene has CDR1 LGHNA and CDR2 YSLEER. CDR3: CASSHGTGGNQPQHF. The CDR3 DNA reads TGCGCCAGCAGCCATGGGACAGGAGGCAATCAGCCCCAGCATTTT.